This section outlines one T cell receptor (beta chain) sequence together with its context. The target antigen is unknown. Germline CDR1 SGHTA, CDR2 FQGNSA. This CDR3 comprises 13 residues. V shed 5 bases and J shed 7 bases, with 12 bases lying between them. Sample-barcoded 5' priming and a J-beta primer mix drove a second PCR of roughly 6 to 12 cycles. TCRdb processed the 5' RACE reads anew with MiXCR; each CDR3 protein has one entry. The table has approximately 1.5 million distinct CDR3 sequences, 42% seen once; the top ten hold about 4%. The sample belongs to a study of blood T cells in healthy people across ages. Study-wide results and limits: Unknown CMV status may confound age-related changes in expanded clones. Any conclusive comparison of naive versus antigen-experienced cells was prevented by using unsorted PBMCs.

The source of this sequence is a woman aged 18-30 years in good health. The V call is TRBV7-2, the J call TRBJ2-1; unclear D gene. Sequencing was performed on blood. In DNA form, the CDR3 reads TGTGCCAGCAGCGTAGTGGTACGGAATGAGCAGTTCTTC. It codes for CASSVVVRNEQFF.